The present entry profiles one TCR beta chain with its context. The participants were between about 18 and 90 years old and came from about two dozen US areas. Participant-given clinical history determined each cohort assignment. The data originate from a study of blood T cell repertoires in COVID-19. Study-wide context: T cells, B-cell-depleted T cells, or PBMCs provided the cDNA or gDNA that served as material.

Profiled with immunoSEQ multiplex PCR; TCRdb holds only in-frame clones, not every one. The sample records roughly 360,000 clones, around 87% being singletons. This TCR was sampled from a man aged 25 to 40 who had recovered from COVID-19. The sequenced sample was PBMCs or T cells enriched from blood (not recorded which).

The CDR3 loop reads CASSFPGGGPNQPQHF. CDR3 nucleotide sequence: TGTGCCAGCAGCTTCCCGGGGGGAGGGCCGAATCAGCCCCAGCATTTT. The rearrangement joins TRBV11-3 to TRBJ1-5; weak D call: TRBD1 (5 bases). Trimming left V 3 bases short and J 4 bases short, with 16 bases between. The CDR3 consists of 16 residues. Germline V gene data show CDR1 as SGHNT and CDR2 as YENEEA.